These 13 T cell receptor beta chains came from one sample sequenced in a study of early T cells in non-severe SARS-CoV-2 infection. TCRdb passed the 5' RACE reads through MiXCR, listing each CDR3 protein once. The profile covers 40,000 to 60,000 distinct CDR3 sequences, with about 6% appearing a single time and under 8% taken by the ten largest. The sample in question was whole blood, obtained at baseline. The receptors come from an adult who was a healthcare worker with PCR-confirmed SARS-CoV-2 infection or an uninfected control (not recorded which).

The gene calls are TRBV27 and TRBJ2-3, with D possibly TRBD1 on 6 matching bases. The CDR3 is 16 amino acids. V was pared by 3 bases and J by 1 base, with 14 bases between. Germline CDR1 and CDR2: MNHEY and SMNVEV (reference sequence). CDR3 amino acids: CASSLGQGLGTDTQYF. The CDR3 nucleotides are TGTGCCAGCAGTTTGGGTCAGGGGTTGGGCACAGATACGCAGTATTTT.

The J gene is TRBJ1-2, the V gene TRBV28, with D possibly TRBD1 on 5 matching bases. Germline V gene lookup returns CDR1 MDHEN and CDR2 SYDVKM. V shed 7 bases and J shed 3 bases, with 12 bases lying between them. CDR3 length: 13 amino acids. CDR3 in DNA: TGTGCCAGCACCAGGGAGAGCTACTATGGCTACACCTTC. Protein: CASTRESYYGYTF.

The CDR3, as DNA: TGTGCCAGCAGCCTAGAACTAGCGTTTTACAATGAGCAGTTCTTC. It is translated as CASSLELAFYNEQFF. The genes are TRBV7-2 and TRBJ2-1; 7 bases are a match to TRBD2. Germline assignment: CDR1 SGHTA and CDR2 FQGNSA. Trimming cost V 5 bases and J 4 bases; bases outside gene matches: 8. This CDR3 comprises 15 residues. The whole variable domain, filled in from reference TRBV7-2 and TRBJ2-1, reads GAGVSQSPSNKVTEKGKDVELRCDPISGHTALYWYRQSLGQGLEFLIYFQGNSAPDKSGLPSDRFSAERTGGSVSTLTIQRTQQEDSAVYLCASSLELAFYNEQFFGPGTRLTVL.

This clonotype was seen repeatedly, ten times or more. This chain connects TRBV12-3 or TRBV12-4 to TRBJ1-1; D ambiguous. The CDR3 consists of 13 residues. V lost 6 bases to trimming and J lost 1 base, with 9 bases between them. This CDR3 is CASRPLGNTEAFF. Here the CDR3 DNA reads TGTGCCAGCAGGCCATTAGGGAACACTGAAGCTTTCTTT.

As for this clonotype: A junction boundary mismatches the germline segment, possibly from a read error. This sequence joins TRBV27 and TRBJ1-4, with TRBD1 identical over 7 bases. The CDR3 has 16 residues. Germline V gene data show CDR1 as MNHEY and CDR2 as SMNVEV (reference sequence). The CDR3 region is CASRRSSTGPNEKLFF. DNA of the CDR3: TGTGCCAGCAGACGATCGTCGACAGGGCCTAACGAAAAACTGTTTTTT.

The chain employs TRBV5-5 and TRBJ2-5, with D possibly being TRBD1 (6 bases). With 1 base removed from V and 4 bases from J, the gap between germline ends came to 14 bases. Germline CDR1 reads SGHKS; CDR2 reads YYEKEE (reference sequence). This CDR3 region has 15 residues. The CDR3: CASSLLPGTSETQYF. CDR3 bases: TGTGCCAGCAGCTTGTTACCCGGGACATCAGAGACCCAGTACTTC.

This clonotype was found a few times. This chain uses TRBV7-2 with TRBJ2-7, with D perhaps matching TRBD1 (5 bases). V lost 3 bases and J lost 6, with 15 bases in between. Germline V lookup: CDR1 SGHTA, CDR2 FQGNSA. The CDR3 loop spans 14 amino acids. The CDR3 loop reads CASSFPRQFSEQYF. CDR3 in DNA: TGTGCCAGCAGCTTCCCGCGACAGTTTTCCGAGCAGTACTTC.

This clonotype was counted many times. The rearrangement links TRBV18 to TRBJ2-1; D remains ambiguous. The germline CDR1 and CDR2 sequences are KGHSH and LQKENI. There are 15 residues in the CDR3. Trimming shortened V by 3 bases and J by 5 bases, and 14 bases separated the two germline ends. In nucleotides, the CDR3 is TGTGCCAGCTCACCTTACAGAAACCCCAACAATGAGCAGTTCTTC. It specifies CASSPYRNPNNEQFF.

The rearrangement links TRBV15 to TRBJ2-7; a weak D match, TRBD2 (6 bases). The germline V and J ends were trimmed by 3 bases and 0 bases, with 12 bases remaining between them. The germline V gene encodes CDR1 LNHNV and CDR2 YYDKDF (reference sequence). The CDR3 spans 15 residues. DNA of the CDR3: TGTGCCACCAGCAGGGCCGGGGGAGCCTCCTACGAGCAGTACTTC. This gives the protein CATSRAGGASYEQYF. Complete variable domain (other parts from reference TRBV15 and TRBJ2-7): DAMVIQNPRYQVTQFGKPVTLSCSQTLNHNVMYWYQQKSSQAPKLLFHYYDKDFNNEADTPDNFQSRRPNTSFCFLDIRSPGLGDTAMYLCATSRAGGASYEQYFGPGTRLTVT.

This clonotype was picked up a small number of times. This chain uses TRBV20-1 with TRBJ2-3, with 7 bases that match TRBD1. The CDR3 runs to 14 residues. In germline, CDR1 is DFQATT, CDR2 SNEGSKA (reference sequence). Trimming at V came to 7 bases and at J to 1 base, leaving 8 bases not matched to a gene. The CDR3, as DNA: TGCAGTGGTACAGGGGATGTCGGCACAGATACGCAGTATTTT. Amino acids: CSGTGDVGTDTQYF.

The chain combines TRBV7-2 with TRBJ2-3; D possibly corresponds to TRBD2 (6 bases). This CDR3 comprises 15 residues. Germline-derived CDR1 and CDR2 are SGHTA and FQGNSA. Trimming took off 3 bases at V and 3 bases at J, with 13 bases between the two ends. The CDR3 sequence is CASSFNGSETDTQYF. As DNA, the CDR3 is TGTGCCAGCAGCTTTAACGGGAGTGAAACAGATACGCAGTATTTT.

This clonotype was detected ten times or more. The chain employs TRBV6-5 and TRBJ2-7, with D perhaps TRBD1 (5 bases). V lost 5 bases and J 3 bases, leaving 14 bases between the germline ends. Germline loops: CDR1 MNHEY, CDR2 SVGAGI. The CDR3 loop spans 14 amino acids. The CDR3, as DNA: TGTGCCAGCAGTAGAAGACAGAGCATCTACGAGCAGTACTTC. Translating it yields CASSRRQSIYEQYF.

This clonotype has at least ten counts. The rearrangement links TRBV6-6 to TRBJ2-1; TRBD2 might be the D (6 bases). Germline V gene sequence: CDR1 MNHNY, CDR2 SVGAGI (reference sequence). The CDR3 contains 14 residues. Trimming took off 6 bases at V and 5 bases at J, with 14 bases between the two ends. DNA for the CDR3: TGTGCCAGCAGCCGGGACTTCTTGAACAATGAGCAGTTCTTC. Its protein is CASSRDFLNNEQFF.